This TCR beta chain was captured by sequencing in a study of cytomegalovirus exposure and HLA in healthy donors. Notes on the study in general: Near-uniform donor sequencing depth was presumed by presence/absence analyses.

The PCR ran on 60 Vbeta and 13 Jbeta primers. The method was immunoSEQ multiplex PCR; TCRdb's version includes in-frame clones alone and lacks a portion of them. This sample has more than 100,000 clones, with approximately 61% found just once. CDR1 is MNHEY and CDR2 is SVGAGI in the germline V gene. The CDR3 length is 13 residues. Trimming at V came to 7 bases and at J to 8 bases, leaving 3 bases not matched to a gene. Turning to this clone: Its antigen is unknown.

The sequenced sample was PBMCs. The source is a woman between 40 and 55 years old in good health and CMV-seronegative. The genes are TRBV6-5 and TRBJ1-4, with 11 bases that match TRBD1. CDR3 region: CASNWTGGEKLFF. CDR3 bases: TGTGCCAGCAACTGGACAGGGGGCGAAAAACTGTTTTTT.